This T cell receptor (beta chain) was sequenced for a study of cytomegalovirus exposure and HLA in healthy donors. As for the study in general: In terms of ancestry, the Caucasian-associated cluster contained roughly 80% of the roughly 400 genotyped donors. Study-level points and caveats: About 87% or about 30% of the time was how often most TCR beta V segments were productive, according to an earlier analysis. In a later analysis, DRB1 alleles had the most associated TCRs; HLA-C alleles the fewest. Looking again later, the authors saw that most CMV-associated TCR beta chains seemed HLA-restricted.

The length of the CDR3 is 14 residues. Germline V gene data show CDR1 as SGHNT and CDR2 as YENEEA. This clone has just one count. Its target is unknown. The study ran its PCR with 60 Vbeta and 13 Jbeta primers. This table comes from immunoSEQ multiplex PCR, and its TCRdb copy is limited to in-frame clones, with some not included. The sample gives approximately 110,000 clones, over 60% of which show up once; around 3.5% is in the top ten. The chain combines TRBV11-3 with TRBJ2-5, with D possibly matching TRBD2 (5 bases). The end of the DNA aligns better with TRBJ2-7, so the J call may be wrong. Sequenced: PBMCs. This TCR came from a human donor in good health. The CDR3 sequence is CASSVDAGLYEQYF. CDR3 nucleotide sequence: TGTGCCAGCAGTGTTGATGCCGGACTCTACGAGCAGTACTTC.